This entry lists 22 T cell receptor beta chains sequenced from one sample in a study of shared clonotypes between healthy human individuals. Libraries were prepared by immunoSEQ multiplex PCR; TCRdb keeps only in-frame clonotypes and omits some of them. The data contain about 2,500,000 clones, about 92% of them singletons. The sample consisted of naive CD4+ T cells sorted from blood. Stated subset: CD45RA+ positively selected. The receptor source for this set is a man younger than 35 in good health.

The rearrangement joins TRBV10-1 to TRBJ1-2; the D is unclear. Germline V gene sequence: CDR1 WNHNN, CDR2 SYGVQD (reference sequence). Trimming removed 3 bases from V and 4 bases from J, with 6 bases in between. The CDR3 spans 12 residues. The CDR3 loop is CASSEELYGYTF. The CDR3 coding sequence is TGCGCCAGCAGTGAAGAACTCTATGGCTACACCTTC.

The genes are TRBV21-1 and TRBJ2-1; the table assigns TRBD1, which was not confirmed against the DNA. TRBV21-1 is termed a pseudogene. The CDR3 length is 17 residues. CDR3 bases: TGTGCCAGCAGCAAAGGGGCAGGGGGCGAGGGGCACAATGAGCAGTTCTTC. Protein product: CASSKGAGGEGHNEQFF.

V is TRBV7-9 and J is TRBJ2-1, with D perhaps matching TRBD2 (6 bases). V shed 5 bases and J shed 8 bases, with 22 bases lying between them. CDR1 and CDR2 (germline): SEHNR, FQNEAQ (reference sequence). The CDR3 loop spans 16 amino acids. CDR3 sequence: CASSLRFSVPGDEQFF. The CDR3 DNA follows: TGTGCCAGCAGCCTACGCTTTTCGGTCCCGGGGGATGAGCAGTTCTTC.

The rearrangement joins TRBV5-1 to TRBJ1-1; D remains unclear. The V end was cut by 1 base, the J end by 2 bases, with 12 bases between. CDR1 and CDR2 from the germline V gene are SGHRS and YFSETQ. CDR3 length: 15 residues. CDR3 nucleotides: TGCGCCAGCAGCTTGTTGTCAGTTAGTAACACTGAAGCTTTCTTT. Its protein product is CASSLLSVSNTEAFF.

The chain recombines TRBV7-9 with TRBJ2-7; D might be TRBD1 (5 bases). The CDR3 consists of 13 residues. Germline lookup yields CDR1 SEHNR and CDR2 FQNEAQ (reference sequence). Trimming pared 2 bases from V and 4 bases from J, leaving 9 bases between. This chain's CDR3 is CASSLTGRYEQYF. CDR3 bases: TGTGCCAGCAGCTTAACAGGCCGGTACGAGCAGTACTTC.

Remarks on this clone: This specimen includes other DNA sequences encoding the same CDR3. CDR3 in DNA: TGTGCCAGTAGTATGTCGGGAGTGGAGACCCAGTACTTC. Translating it yields CASSMSGVETQYF. The chain couples TRBV19 to TRBJ2-5; D may be TRBD2 (6 bases). CDR1 is LNHDA, CDR2 SQIVND, per germline (reference sequence). V shed 3 bases and J shed 5 bases, with 10 bases lying between them. The CDR3 extends over 13 amino acids.

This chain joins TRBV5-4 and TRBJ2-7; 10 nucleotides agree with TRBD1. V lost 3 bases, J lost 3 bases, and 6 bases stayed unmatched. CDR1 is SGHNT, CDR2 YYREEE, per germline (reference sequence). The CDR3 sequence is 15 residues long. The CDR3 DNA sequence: TGTGCCAGCAGCTCCCGACAGGGGGCCGTCTACGAGCAGTACTTC. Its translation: CASSSRQGAVYEQYF.

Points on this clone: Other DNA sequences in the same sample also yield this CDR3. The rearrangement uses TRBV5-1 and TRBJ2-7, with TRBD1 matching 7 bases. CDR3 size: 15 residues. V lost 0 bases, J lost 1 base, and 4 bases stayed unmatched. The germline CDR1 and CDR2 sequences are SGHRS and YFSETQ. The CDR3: CASSLVGTASYEQYF. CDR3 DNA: TGCGCCAGCAGCTTGGTAGGGACAGCATCCTACGAGCAGTACTTC. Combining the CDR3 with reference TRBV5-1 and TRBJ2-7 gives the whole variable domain KAGVTQTPRYLIKTRGQQVTLSCSPISGHRSVSWYQQTPGQGLQFLFEYFSETQRNKGNFPGRFSGRQFSNSRSEMNVSTLELGDSALYLCASSLVGTASYEQYFGPGTRLTVT.

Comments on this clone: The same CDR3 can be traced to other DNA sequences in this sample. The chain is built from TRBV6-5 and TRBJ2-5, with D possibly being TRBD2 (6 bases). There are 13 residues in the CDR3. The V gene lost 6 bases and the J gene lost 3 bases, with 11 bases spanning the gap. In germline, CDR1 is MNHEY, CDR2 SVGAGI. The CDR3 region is CASRRRREETQYF. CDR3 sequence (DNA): TGTGCCAGCAGGAGACGGAGGGAAGAGACCCAGTACTTC.

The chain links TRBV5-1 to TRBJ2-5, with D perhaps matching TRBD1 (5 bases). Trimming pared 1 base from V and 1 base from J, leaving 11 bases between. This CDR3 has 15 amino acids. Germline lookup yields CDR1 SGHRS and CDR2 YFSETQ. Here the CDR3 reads CASSLSAGAQETQYF. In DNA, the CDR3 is TGCGCCAGCAGCTTGAGTGCTGGGGCCCAAGAGACCCAGTACTTC.

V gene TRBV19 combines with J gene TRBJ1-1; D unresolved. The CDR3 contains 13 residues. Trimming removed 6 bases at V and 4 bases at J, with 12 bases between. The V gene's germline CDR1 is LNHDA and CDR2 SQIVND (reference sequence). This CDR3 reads CASSLLRGTEAFF. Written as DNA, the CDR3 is TGTGCCAGTAGCCTCCTGCGGGGCACTGAAGCTTTCTTT. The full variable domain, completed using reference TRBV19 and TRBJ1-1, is DGGITQSPKYLFRKEGQNVTLSCEQNLNHDAMYWYRQDPGQGLRLIYYSQIVNDFQKGDIAEGYSVSREKKESFPLTVTSAQKNPTAFYLCASSLLRGTEAFFGQGTRLTVV.

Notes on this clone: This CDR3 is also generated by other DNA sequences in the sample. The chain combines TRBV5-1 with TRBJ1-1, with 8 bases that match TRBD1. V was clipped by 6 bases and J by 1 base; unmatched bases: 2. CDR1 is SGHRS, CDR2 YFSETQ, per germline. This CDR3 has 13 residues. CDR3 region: CASTGQGNTEAFF. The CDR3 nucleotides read TGCGCCAGCACCGGACAGGGGAACACTGAAGCTTTCTTT.

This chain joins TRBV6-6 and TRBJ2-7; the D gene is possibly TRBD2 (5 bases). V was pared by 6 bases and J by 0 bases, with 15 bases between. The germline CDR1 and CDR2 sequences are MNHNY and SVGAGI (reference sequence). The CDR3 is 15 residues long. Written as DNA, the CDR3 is TGTGCCAGCAGCCCCAACGCAGCGGCCTCCTACGAGCAGTACTTC. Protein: CASSPNAAASYEQYF.

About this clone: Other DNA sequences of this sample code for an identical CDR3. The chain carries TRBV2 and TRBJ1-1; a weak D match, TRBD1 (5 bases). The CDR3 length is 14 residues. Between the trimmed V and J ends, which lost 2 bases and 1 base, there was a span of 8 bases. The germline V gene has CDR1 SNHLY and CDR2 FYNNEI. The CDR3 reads CASSEQGGNTEAFF. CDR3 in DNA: TGTGCCAGCAGTGAACAGGGCGGGAACACTGAAGCTTTCTTT. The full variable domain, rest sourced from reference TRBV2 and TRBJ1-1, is EPEVTQTPSHQVTQMGQEVILRCVPISNHLYFYWYRQILGQKVEFLVSFYNNEISEKSEIFDDQFSVERPDGSNFTLKIRSTKLEDSAMYFCASSEQGGNTEAFFGQGTRLTVV.

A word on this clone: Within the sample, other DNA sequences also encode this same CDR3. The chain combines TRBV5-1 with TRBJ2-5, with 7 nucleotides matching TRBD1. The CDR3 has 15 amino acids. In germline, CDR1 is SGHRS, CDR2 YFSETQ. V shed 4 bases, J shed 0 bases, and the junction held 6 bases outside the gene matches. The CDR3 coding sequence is TGCGCCAGCAGCCTGTTCGACAGGGACCAAGAGACCCAGTACTTC. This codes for CASSLFDRDQETQYF.

The CDR3 loop reads CASRKRDTGELFF. CDR3 nucleotides: TGTGCCAGTAGAAAGCGGGACACCGGGGAGCTGTTTTTT. This rearrangement joins TRBV19 to TRBJ2-2, with D possibly being TRBD2 (6 bases). CDR3 length: 13 residues. CDR1 and CDR2 from the germline V gene are LNHDA and SQIVND (reference sequence). V was clipped by 6 bases and J by 3 bases, with 8 bases between them.

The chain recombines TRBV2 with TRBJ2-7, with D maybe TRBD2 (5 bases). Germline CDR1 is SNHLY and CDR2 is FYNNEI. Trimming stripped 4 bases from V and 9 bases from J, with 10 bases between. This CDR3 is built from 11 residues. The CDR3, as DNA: TGTGCCAGCAGTGGGGTGGAGGCGCAGTACTTC. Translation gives CASSGVEAQYF.

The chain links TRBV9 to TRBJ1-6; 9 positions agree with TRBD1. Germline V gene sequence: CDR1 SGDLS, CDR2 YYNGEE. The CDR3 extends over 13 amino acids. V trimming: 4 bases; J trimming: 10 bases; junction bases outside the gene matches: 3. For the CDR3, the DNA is TGTGCCAGCAGCATGGGACAGGGATCACCCCTCCACTTT. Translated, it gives CASSMGQGSPLHF.

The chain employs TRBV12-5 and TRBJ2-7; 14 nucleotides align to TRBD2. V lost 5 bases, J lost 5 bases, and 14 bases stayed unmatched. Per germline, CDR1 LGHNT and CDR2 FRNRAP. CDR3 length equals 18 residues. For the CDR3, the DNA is TGTGCTAGTGGTGCGCGGGGGGGTGGACTAGCGGGAGGCCACGAGCAGTACTTC. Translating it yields CASGARGGGLAGGHEQYF.

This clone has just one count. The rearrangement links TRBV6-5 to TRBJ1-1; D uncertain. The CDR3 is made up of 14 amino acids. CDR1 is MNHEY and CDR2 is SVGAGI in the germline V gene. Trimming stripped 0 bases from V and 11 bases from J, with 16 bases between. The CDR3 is CASSYSTPLGRAFF. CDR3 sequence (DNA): TGTGCCAGCAGTTACTCGACTCCCCTCGGGCGGGCTTTCTTT.

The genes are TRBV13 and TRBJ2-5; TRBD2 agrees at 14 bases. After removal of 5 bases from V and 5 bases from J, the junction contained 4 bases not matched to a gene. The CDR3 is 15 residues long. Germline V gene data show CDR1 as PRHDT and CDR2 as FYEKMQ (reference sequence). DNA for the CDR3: TGTGCCAGCAGCGCAGGGACTAGCGGGAGTGAGACCCAGTACTTC. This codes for CASSAGTSGSETQYF.

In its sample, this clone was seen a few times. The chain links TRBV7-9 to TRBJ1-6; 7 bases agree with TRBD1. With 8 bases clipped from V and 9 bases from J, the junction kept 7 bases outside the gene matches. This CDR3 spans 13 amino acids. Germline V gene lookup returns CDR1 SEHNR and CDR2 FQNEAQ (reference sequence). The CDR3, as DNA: TGTGCCAGCCCGACAGGGACTTCTTCACCCCTCCACTTT. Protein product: CASPTGTSSPLHF.